A single sample gave rise to the 10 T cell receptor beta chains below, sequenced in a study of technical replicates of blood from four donors (TCRdb year 2017). The library came from the immunoSEQ multiplex PCR assay. This is the immuneACCESS table as TCRdb keeps it, with only in-frame sequences that have V and J called. A part of the clones is gone; compared with another copy, unresolved V genes explain less than half, and the rest is unexplained. The sample data list tens of thousands of clones, and nearly 97% of these were observed just once. The ten biggest clones cover 0.35% to 0.45% of the sample. Material: T cells isolated from PBMCs. All receptors come from a human donor in good health.

This chain uses TRBV27 with TRBJ2-3, with TRBD1 matching 10 bases. Trimming removed 6 bases from V and 1 base from J; junction bases left unmatched: 1. Germline V gene sequence: CDR1 MNHEY, CDR2 SMNVEV (reference sequence). The CDR3 runs 14 residues. Here the CDR3 reads CASRGTGGTDTQYF. The CDR3 coding sequence is TGTGCCAGCAGAGGGACAGGGGGCACAGATACGCAGTATTTT.

This chain joins TRBV4-3 and TRBJ2-6; TRBD1 is a possible D gene (6 bases). The germline V gene encodes CDR1 LGHNA and CDR2 YSLEER. V lost 8 bases, J lost 0 bases, and 17 bases lay in between. CDR3 length: 17 residues. CDR3 nucleotides: TGCGCCAGCGTTCGGGACATAGGCTTCTCTGGGGCCAACGTCCTGACTTTC. It encodes CASVRDIGFSGANVLTF.

The chain employs TRBV2 and TRBJ2-5; D is perhaps TRBD2 (6 bases). V was trimmed by 7 bases and J by 2 bases, leaving 32 bases between them. Germline CDR1 and CDR2: SNHLY and FYNNEI. This CDR3 contains 20 residues. The chain's CDR3 is CASNGGFDGRDPTPQETQYF. CDR3 nucleotides: TGTGCCAGCAATGGGGGTTTTGACGGGCGGGACCCTACTCCTCAAGAGACCCAGTACTTC.

This clone was seen just once. The gene calls are TRBV10-3 and TRBJ1-2; 10 bases align to TRBD1. V trimming: 8 bases; J trimming: 8 bases; junction bases outside the gene matches: 8. The CDR3 extends over 13 amino acids. Germline CDR1 is ENHRY and CDR2 is SYGVKD. For the CDR3, the DNA is TGTGCCATCTTGGGACAGGGGTTCTACGGCTACACCTTC. This gives the protein CAILGQGFYGYTF.

This chain joins TRBV10-3 and TRBJ1-2; D is perhaps TRBD1 (6 bases). Between the trimmed V and J ends, which lost 8 bases and 7 bases, there was a span of 17 bases. The CDR3 totals 13 residues. Germline-derived CDR1 and CDR2 are ENHRY and SYGVKD. For the CDR3, the DNA is TGTGCCATCCGAATATCGGCAGGGGCTGGCTACACCTTC. Translation gives CAIRISAGAGYTF.

The chain combines TRBV5-1 with TRBJ1-1, with D maybe TRBD1 (6 bases). Germline values: CDR1 SGHRS, CDR2 YFSETQ. Between the trimmed V and J ends, which lost 5 bases and 6 bases, there was a span of 14 bases. The CDR3 loop spans 13 amino acids. Here the CDR3 DNA reads TGCGCCAGCAGTTATGGACCAGGGGCTGAAGCTTTCTTT. As protein: CASSYGPGAEAFF.

The CDR3 loop reads CASSTSGTSGNEQFF. The CDR3 DNA is TGTGCCAGCAGCACCTCCGGGACTAGCGGCAATGAGCAGTTCTTC. The chain is built from TRBV7-3 and TRBJ2-1; 11 nucleotides match TRBD2. The germline V gene encodes CDR1 SGHTA and CDR2 FQGTGA. The junction had 6 bases not matched to a gene; V was cut back by 5 bases and J by 6 bases. The CDR3 runs to 15 residues.

V usage is TRBV6-1 and J usage is TRBJ1-1; D uncertain. Deletions cut 2 bases from V and 10 bases from J, with 20 bases between. This CDR3 is 15 amino acids long. Germline-derived CDR1 and CDR2 are MNHNS and SASEGT. Here the CDR3 reads CASSEPLSLRAGAFF. CDR3 DNA sequence: TGTGCCAGCAGTGAACCTCTATCGCTCCGGGCGGGAGCTTTCTTT.

V usage is TRBV9 and J usage is TRBJ1-1; 9 bases are shared with TRBD1. From germline, CDR1 is SGDLS and CDR2 YYNGEE. The CDR3 sequence is 14 residues long. The V gene end was trimmed by 4 bases and the J gene end by 5 bases; junction bases not matched to a gene: 6. The CDR3 coding sequence is TGTGCCAGCAGCTTGGGGACAGGGCGAACTGAAGCTTTCTTT. Translated: CASSLGTGRTEAFF.

CDR3 loop: CASSSTWLAGAELTDEQFF. The CDR3 coding sequence is TGTGCCAGCAGCTCCACCTGGCTAGCGGGAGCTGAGTTGACCGATGAGCAGTTCTTC. This chain uses TRBV7-2 with TRBJ2-1, with TRBD2 matching over 10 bases. Germline assignment: CDR1 SGHTA and CDR2 FQGNSA. This CDR3 has 19 amino acids. With V trimmed by 4 bases and J by 8 bases, 20 bases remained unmatched.